These T cell receptor beta chains were read from a single sample in a study of cytotoxic CD8 clonotypes in ibrutinib-treated CLL. Measured with immunoSEQ multiplex PCR; TCRdb has only the in-frame clones, and not every one. Of 150,000 or so clones listed, approximately 80% are singletons. Source: PBMCs, taken after 12 months of ibrutinib treatment. All receptors derive from a human donor with chronic lymphocytic leukemia. The CDR3 runs from the conserved cysteine through the conserved F or W. The D gene is left open where the match is weak. Clone size is stated in some rows and not others, as once, few, many or a class when expanded.

clone size	D gene	V gene	J gene	CDR3 protein	CDR3 DNA
.	TRBD2	TRBV4-3	TRBJ2-1	CASSHPRTSGSNEQFF	TGCGCCAGCAGCCATCCCAGGACTAGCGGGAGCAATGAGCAGTTCTTC
.	.	TRBV5-1	TRBJ2-1	CASSWGVRGSHNEQFF	TGCGCCAGCAGCTGGGGTGTTCGGGGTTCTCACAATGAGCAGTTCTTC
.	.	TRBV2	TRBJ2-1	CASRGPLAVAEGAEQFF	TGTGCCAGCAGGGGCCCCCTGGCGGTAGCGGAGGGGGCTGAGCAGTTCTTC
.	.	TRBV29-1	TRBJ2-3	CSVETSGVDTQYF	TGCAGCGTTGAAACAAGCGGAGTAGATACGCAGTATTTT
.	.	TRBV6-5	TRBJ1-2	CASSYSPTELGYTF	TGTGCCAGCAGTTATTCTCCGACAGAGCTTGGCTACACCTTC
.	TRBD1	TRBV4-3	TRBJ2-7	CASSQRQGSYEQYF	TGCGCCAGCAGCCAGAGACAGGGGAGCTACGAGCAGTACTTC
.	.	TRBV5-1	TRBJ2-6	CASSPVSGANVLTF	TGCGCCAGCAGTCCAGTCTCTGGGGCCAACGTCCTGACTTTC
.	.	TRBV7-3	TRBJ1-1	CASSLIRAGDTEAFF	TGTGCCAGCAGCTTAATCCGGGCCGGAGACACTGAAGCTTTCTTT
once	TRBD1	TRBV27	TRBJ2-4	CASKPGTAQAKNIQYF	TGTGCCAGTAAACCCGGGACAGCCCAAGCCAAAAACATTCAGTACTTC
.	.	TRBV27	TRBJ2-5	CASSLRGGETQYF	TGTGCCAGCAGTTTAAGGGGAGGCGAGACCCAGTACTTC
.	.	TRBV7-9	TRBJ2-1	CASSQRGALFDEQFF	TGTGCCAGCAGCCAAAGGGGGGCGTTATTCGATGAGCAGTTCTTC
.	.	TRBV7-9	TRBJ2-1	CASSLTTNEQFF	TGTGCCAGCAGCTTAACAACCAATGAGCAGTTCTTC
.	TRBD1	TRBV5-6	TRBJ2-3	CASSTPDRGTDTQYF	TGTGCCAGCAGCACGCCGGACAGGGGGACAGATACGCAGTATTTT
.	TRBD1	TRBV28	TRBJ1-4	CASSSGQGYEKLFF	TGTGCCAGCTCGTCGGGACAGGGTTATGAAAAACTGTTTTTT
.	TRBD2	TRBV9	TRBJ2-1	CASSVASGSTGNNEQFF	TGTGCCAGCAGCGTAGCTAGCGGGAGTACGGGGAACAATGAGCAGTTCTTC
few	.	TRBV27	TRBJ1-2	CASSSRQVGAYGYTF	TGTGCCAGCAGTTCGCGACAGGTCGGGGCGTATGGCTACACCTTC
.	.	TRBV5-6	TRBJ2-6	CASSLGTFFSGANVLTF	TGTGCCAGCAGCTTGGGTACCTTCTTCTCTGGGGCCAACGTCCTGACTTTC
.	.	TRBV4-3	TRBJ1-5	CASSQDRGAHQPQHF	TGCGCCAGCAGCCAAGACCGGGGGGCTCATCAGCCCCAGCATTTT
.	.	TRBV7-2	TRBJ1-1	CASSLEGWTEAFF	TGTGCCAGCAGCTTAGAGGGCTGGACTGAAGCTTTCTTT
.	.	TRBV11-2	TRBJ2-7	CASSLRTSVYEQYF	TGTGCCAGCAGCTTGCGGACGTCAGTCTACGAGCAGTACTTC
.	TRBD2	TRBV6-5	TRBJ2-7	CASRGLADYEQYF	TGTGCCAGCAGGGGACTAGCGGACTACGAGCAGTACTTC
.	TRBD1	TRBV28	TRBJ2-7	CASRTGQVGEQYF	TGTGCCAGCAGGACCGGACAGGTCGGCGAGCAGTACTTC
.	.	TRBV5-6	TRBJ2-3	CASSKPTGHPPDTQYF	TGTGCCAGCAGCAAACCGACAGGCCACCCTCCGGATACGCAGTATTTT
.	.	TRBV5-4	TRBJ2-7	CASSLLDYEQYF	TGTGCCAGCAGCTTGCTAGACTACGAGCAGTACTTC
.	.	TRBV6-5	TRBJ1-1	CASSYSIQINTEAFF	TGTGCCAGCAGTTACTCGATACAAATCAACACTGAAGCTTTCTTT
.	.	TRBV27	TRBJ2-7	CASNQGGGQDEQYF	TGTGCCAGCAACCAGGGGGGGGGTCAGGACGAGCAGTACTTC
.	.	TRBV5-6	TRBJ2-7	CASTRGGPGSYEQYF	TGTGCCAGCACCCGGGGAGGACCGGGCTCCTACGAGCAGTACTTC
.	TRBD1	TRBV9	TRBJ1-4	CASSLRPGTGFEKLFF	TGTGCCAGCAGCCTCCGTCCCGGGACAGGGTTTGAAAAACTGTTTTTT
.	.	TRBV11-3	TRBJ1-1	CASSLDGGANTEAFF	TGTGCCAGCAGCTTAGATGGGGGAGCGAACACTGAAGCTTTCTTT
few	.	TRBV19	TRBJ1-5	CASSWGAVRNQPQHF	TGTGCCAGTAGTTGGGGGGCAGTACGCAATCAGCCCCAGCATTTT
.	.	TRBV4-1	TRBJ2-2	CASSQRVAGELFF	TGCGCCAGCAGCCAAAGGGTGGCCGGGGAGCTGTTTTTT
.	TRBD1	TRBV7-3	TRBJ1-2	CASSPQPGTGMGYTF	TGTGCCAGCAGCCCACAACCCGGGACAGGGATGGGCTACACCTTC
.	TRBD1	TRBV10-3	TRBJ2-5	CAMGTGEETQYF	TGTGCCATGGGGACAGGGGAAGAGACCCAGTACTTC
.	.	TRBV6-6	TRBJ1-1	CASSIGQTEAFF	TGTGCCAGCAGCATTGGACAGACTGAAGCTTTCTTT
.	.	TRBV9	TRBJ1-3	CASSVLGGQGNTIYF	TGTGCCAGCAGCGTACTCGGGGGGCAAGGAAACACCATATATTTT
few	.	TRBV19	TRBJ1-5	CASSRSGLEPQHF	TGTGCCAGTAGTAGGTCGGGGCTGGAGCCCCAGCATTTT
.	.	TRBV5-1	TRBJ2-7	CATRVAGRDSGEQYF	TGCGCCACTCGCGTAGCTGGACGGGATAGTGGGGAGCAGTACTTC
few	.	TRBV5-4	TRBJ2-7	CASSLERGYEQYF	TGTGCCAGCAGCTTAGAGAGGGGCTACGAGCAGTACTTC
.	.	TRBV6-5	TRBJ2-3	CASSYSGSDTQYF	TGTGCCAGCAGTTACTCAGGGTCAGATACGCAGTATTTT
once	.	TRBV4-1	TRBJ2-3	CASSITLGTSTDTQYF	TGCGCCAGCAGCATAACTCTCGGGACTAGCACAGATACGCAGTATTTT
.	TRBD2	TRBV18	TRBJ2-2	CASSPSGRNTGELFF	TGTGCCAGCTCACCCAGCGGGAGGAACACCGGGGAGCTGTTTTTT
.	TRBD1	TRBV5-6	TRBJ2-3	CASSLIGTGTDTQYF	TGTGCCAGCAGCTTGATAGGGACAGGCACAGATACGCAGTATTTT
.	TRBD2	TRBV5-4	TRBJ2-7	CASSLASGTPYEQYF	TGTGCCAGCAGCTTGGCTAGCGGGACACCCTACGAGCAGTACTTC
.	TRBD1	TRBV18	TRBJ1-1	CASSYRQGAPVTEAFF	TGTGCCAGCTCATACCGACAGGGGGCCCCAGTAACTGAAGCTTTCTTT
few	.	TRBV18	TRBJ1-3	CASSWGPTSSGNTIYF	TGTGCCAGCTCTTGGGGACCGACGTCCTCTGGAAACACCATATATTTT
.	.	TRBV5-6	TRBJ2-7	CASSPTASRRYEQYF	TGTGCCAGCAGCCCGACCGCGTCCCGCCGCTACGAGCAGTACTTC
.	.	TRBV7-3	TRBJ2-1	CASGGGLYNEQFF	TGTGCCAGCGGGGGAGGACTTTACAATGAGCAGTTCTTC
.	.	TRBV4-3	TRBJ2-1	CASSQGNGNEQFF	TGCGCCAGCAGCCAAGGAAACGGAAATGAGCAGTTCTTC
.	TRBD2	TRBV6-1	TRBJ2-2	CASSEFSSGHTGELFF	TGTGCCAGCAGTGAATTCTCTAGCGGTCACACCGGGGAGCTGTTTTTT
.	.	TRBV19	TRBJ1-2	CASKPGHDDGYTF	TGTGCCAGTAAACCGGGACATGATGATGGCTACACCTTC
.	.	TRBV6-6	TRBJ2-2	CASSYSGNGELFF	TGTGCCAGCAGTTACTCGGGTAACGGGGAGCTGTTTTTT
.	.	TRBV7-2	TRBJ2-2	CASSLLSGELFF	TGTGCCAGCAGCTTGCTCTCCGGGGAGCTGTTTTTT
.	.	TRBV6-5	TRBJ2-7	CASSYAITSYEQYF	TGTGCCAGCAGTTATGCTATTACTTCTTACGAGCAGTACTTC